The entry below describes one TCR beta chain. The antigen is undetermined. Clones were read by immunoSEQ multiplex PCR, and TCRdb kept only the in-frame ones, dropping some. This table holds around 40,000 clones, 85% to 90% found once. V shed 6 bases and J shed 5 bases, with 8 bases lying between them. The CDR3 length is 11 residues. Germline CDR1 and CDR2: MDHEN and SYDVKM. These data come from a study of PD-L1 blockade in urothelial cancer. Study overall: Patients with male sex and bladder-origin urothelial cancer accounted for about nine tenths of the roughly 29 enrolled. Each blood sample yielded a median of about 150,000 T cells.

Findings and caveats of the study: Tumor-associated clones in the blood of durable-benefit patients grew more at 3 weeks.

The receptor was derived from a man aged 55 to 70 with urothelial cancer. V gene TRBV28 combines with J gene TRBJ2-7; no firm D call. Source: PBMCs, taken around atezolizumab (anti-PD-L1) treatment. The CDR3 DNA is TGTGCCAGCAGGCTGAGGCACGAGCAGTACTTC. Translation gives CASRLRHEQYF.